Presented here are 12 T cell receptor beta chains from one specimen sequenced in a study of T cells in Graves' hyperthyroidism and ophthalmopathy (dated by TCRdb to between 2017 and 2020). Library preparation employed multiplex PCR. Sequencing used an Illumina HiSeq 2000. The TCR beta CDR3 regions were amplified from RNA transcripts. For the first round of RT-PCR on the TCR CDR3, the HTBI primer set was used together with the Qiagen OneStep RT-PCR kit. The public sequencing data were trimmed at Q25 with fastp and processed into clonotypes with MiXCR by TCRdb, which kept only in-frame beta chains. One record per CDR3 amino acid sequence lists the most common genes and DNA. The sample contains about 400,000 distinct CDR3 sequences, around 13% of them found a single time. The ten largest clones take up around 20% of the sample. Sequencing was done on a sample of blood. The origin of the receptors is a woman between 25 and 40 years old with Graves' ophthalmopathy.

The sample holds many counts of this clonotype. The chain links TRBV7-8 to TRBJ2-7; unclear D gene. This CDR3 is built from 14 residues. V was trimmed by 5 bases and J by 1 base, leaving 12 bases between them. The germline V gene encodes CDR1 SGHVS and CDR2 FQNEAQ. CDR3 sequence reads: CASSPTPGSYEQYF. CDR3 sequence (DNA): TGTGCCAGCAGCCCAACGCCGGGTTCCTACGAGCAGTACTTC.

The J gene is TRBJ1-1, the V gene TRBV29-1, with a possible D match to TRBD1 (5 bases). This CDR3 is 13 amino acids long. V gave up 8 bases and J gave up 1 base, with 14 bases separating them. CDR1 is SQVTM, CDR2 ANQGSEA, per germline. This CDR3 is CSFNRDGNTEAFF. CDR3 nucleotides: TGCAGCTTCAACCGGGACGGGAACACTGAAGCTTTCTTT.

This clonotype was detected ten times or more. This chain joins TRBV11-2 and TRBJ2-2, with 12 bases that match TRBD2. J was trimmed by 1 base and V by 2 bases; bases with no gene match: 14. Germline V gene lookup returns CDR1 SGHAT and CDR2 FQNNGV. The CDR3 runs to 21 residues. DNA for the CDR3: TGTGCCAGCAGCTTAATACCCGACACTAGCGGGGGGACGGGGAACACCGGGGAGCTGTTTTTT. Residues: CASSLIPDTSGGTGNTGELFF.

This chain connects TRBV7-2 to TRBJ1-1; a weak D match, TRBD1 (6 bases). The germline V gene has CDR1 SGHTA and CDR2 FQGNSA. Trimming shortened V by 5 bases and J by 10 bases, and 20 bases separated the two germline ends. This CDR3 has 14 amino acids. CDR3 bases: TGTGCCAGCAGCCCTATGGAATGGGACAAGGGAGCTTTCTTT. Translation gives CASSPMEWDKGAFF.

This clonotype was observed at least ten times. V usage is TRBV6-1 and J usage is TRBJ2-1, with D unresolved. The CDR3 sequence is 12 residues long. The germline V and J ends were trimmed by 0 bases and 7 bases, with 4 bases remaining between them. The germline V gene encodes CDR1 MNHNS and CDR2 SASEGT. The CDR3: CASSEARNEQFF. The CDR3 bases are TGTGCCAGCAGTGAAGCCCGTAATGAGCAGTTCTTC.

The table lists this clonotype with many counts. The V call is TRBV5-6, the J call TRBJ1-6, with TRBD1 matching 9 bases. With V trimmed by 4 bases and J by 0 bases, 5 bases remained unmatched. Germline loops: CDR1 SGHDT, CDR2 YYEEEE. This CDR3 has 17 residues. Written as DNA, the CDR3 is TGTGCCAGCAGCGGCGGACAGGGGAGCTCCTATAATTCACCCCTCCACTTT. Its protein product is CASSGGQGSSYNSPLHF.

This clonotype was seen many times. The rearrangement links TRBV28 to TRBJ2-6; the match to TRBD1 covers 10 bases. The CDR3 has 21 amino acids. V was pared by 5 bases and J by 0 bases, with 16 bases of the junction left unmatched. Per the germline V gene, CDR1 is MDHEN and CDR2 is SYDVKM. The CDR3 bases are TGTGCCAGCAGTCCTGGGACAGGGGTTCCCTTACCCAACTCTGGGGCCAACGTCCTGACTTTC. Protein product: CASSPGTGVPLPNSGANVLTF.

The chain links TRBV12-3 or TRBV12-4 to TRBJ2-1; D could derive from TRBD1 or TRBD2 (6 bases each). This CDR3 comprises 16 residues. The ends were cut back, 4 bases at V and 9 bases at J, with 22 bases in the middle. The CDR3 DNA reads TGTGCCAGCAGTTACATGGTCGGGGGCTACGTGGGTGAGCAGTTCTTC. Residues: CASSYMVGGYVGEQFF.

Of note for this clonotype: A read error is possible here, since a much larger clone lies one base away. The CDR3: CSAPRDHTEAFF. In DNA, the CDR3 is TGCAGTGCCCCCCGGGACCACACTGAAGCTTTCTTT. V is TRBV20-1 and J is TRBJ1-1; D may be TRBD1 (5 bases). From germline, CDR1 is DFQATT and CDR2 SNEGSKA (reference sequence). The CDR3 extends over 12 amino acids. V gave up 6 bases and J gave up 3 bases, with 11 bases separating them.

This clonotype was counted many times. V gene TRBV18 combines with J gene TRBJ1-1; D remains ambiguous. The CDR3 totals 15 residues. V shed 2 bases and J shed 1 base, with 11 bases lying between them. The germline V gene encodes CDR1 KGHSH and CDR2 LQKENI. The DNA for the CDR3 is TGTGCCAGCTCACCATGGAACTCAGCGAACACTGAAGCTTTCTTT. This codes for CASSPWNSANTEAFF.

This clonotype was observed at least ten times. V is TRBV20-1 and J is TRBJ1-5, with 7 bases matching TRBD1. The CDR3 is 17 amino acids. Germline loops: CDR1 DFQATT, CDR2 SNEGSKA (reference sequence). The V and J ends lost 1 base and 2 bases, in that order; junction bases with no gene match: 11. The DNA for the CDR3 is TGCAGTGCTAGAGTTGTTGGGCAGGGGGTCGGCAATCAGCCCCAGCATTTT. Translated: CSARVVGQGVGNQPQHF.

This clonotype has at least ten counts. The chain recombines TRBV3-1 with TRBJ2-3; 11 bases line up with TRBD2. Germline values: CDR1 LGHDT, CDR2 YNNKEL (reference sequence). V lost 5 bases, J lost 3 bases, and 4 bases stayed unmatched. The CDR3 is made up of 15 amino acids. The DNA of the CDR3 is TGTGCCAGCAGCTTCACTAGCGGGGGAACAGATACGCAGTATTTT. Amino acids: CASSFTSGGTDTQYF.